A selection of T cell receptor beta chains follows, all from one sample in a study of regulatory T cells in long-lasting Graves disease. TCRdb ran MiXCR on the multiplex PCR reads and lists one entry per CDR3 protein. The repertoire consists of 500,000 or so distinct CDR3 sequences, with about a sixth occurring once and the leading ten covering 12%. These same records also appear under a second study, on T cells in Graves' hyperthyroidism and ophthalmopathy.

Sequences were derived from peripheral blood mononuclear cells (PBMCs), sampled at new diagnosis, from a patient treated with antithyroid drugs. The receptors were gathered from a man aged 40-50 years with Graves disease. CDR3s include the opening cysteine and the closing phenylalanine or tryptophan. The D gene is left open where the match is weak. Some rows have no size entry. The others give once, few or many, or a class for an expanded clone.

v_call: TRBV11-2
cdr3_length: 12
clone_size: many
d_call: .
j_call: TRBJ1-2
cdr3_aa: CASVKGTYGYTF
cdr3_nt: TGTGCCAGCGTCAAGGGGACCTATGGCTACACCTTC

v_call: TRBV24-1
cdr3_length: 14
clone_size: many
d_call: TRBD2
j_call: TRBJ2-1
cdr3_aa: CATSETGLANEQFF
cdr3_nt: TGTGCCACCAGTGAGACGGGACTAGCGAATGAGCAGTTCTTC

v_call: TRBV20-1
cdr3_length: 12
clone_size: .
d_call: .
j_call: TRBJ2-5
cdr3_aa: CSLDSGEETQYF
cdr3_nt: TGCAGCCTGGATAGCGGAGAAGAGACCCAGTACTTC

v_call: TRBV28
cdr3_length: 13
clone_size: .
d_call: .
j_call: TRBJ2-7
cdr3_aa: CASSRTNGYEQYF
cdr3_nt: TGTGCCAGCAGTCGGACTAACGGCTACGAGCAGTACTTC

v_call: TRBV5-1
cdr3_length: 15
clone_size: many
d_call: .
j_call: TRBJ2-5
cdr3_aa: CASSARPGAGETQYF
cdr3_nt: TGCGCCAGCAGCGCCAGGCCGGGGGCTGGAGAGACCCAGTACTTC

v_call: TRBV2
cdr3_length: 14
clone_size: many
d_call: .
j_call: TRBJ1-1
cdr3_aa: CASLHFTVNTEAFF
cdr3_nt: TGTGCCAGCTTACACTTCACAGTGAACACTGAAGCTTTCTTT

v_call: TRBV3-1
cdr3_length: 17
clone_size: few
d_call: TRBD2
j_call: TRBJ2-3
cdr3_aa: CASSQESSGASTDTQYF
cdr3_nt: TGTGCTAGCAGCCAAGAGTCTAGCGGGGCCAGCACAGATACGCAGTATTTT

v_call: TRBV28
cdr3_length: 16
clone_size: many
d_call: .
j_call: TRBJ2-1
cdr3_aa: CASSSLAASSYNEQFF
cdr3_nt: TGTGCCAGCAGTTCCTTAGCTGCGAGCTCCTACAATGAGCAGTTCTTC

v_call: TRBV18
cdr3_length: 20
clone_size: .
d_call: .
j_call: TRBJ2-6
cdr3_aa: CASSPPVRVGLSSGANVLTF
cdr3_nt: TGTGCCAGCTCACCCCCGGTCCGTGTGGGTCTAAGCTCTGGGGCCAACGTCCTGACTTTC

v_call: TRBV3-1
cdr3_length: 15
clone_size: many
d_call: TRBD2
j_call: TRBJ2-1
cdr3_aa: CASSHRTSSYNEQFF
cdr3_nt: TGTGCCAGCAGCCACCGGACTAGCTCCTACAATGAGCAGTTCTTC

v_call: TRBV4-1
cdr3_length: 15
clone_size: few
d_call: TRBD2
j_call: TRBJ2-7
cdr3_aa: CASSQGKREVYEQYF
cdr3_nt: TGCGCCAGCAGCCAGGGAAAGCGGGAGGTCTACGAGCAGTACTTC

v_call: TRBV27
cdr3_length: 15
clone_size: many
d_call: TRBD2
j_call: TRBJ2-7
cdr3_aa: CASSLGTSATYEQYF
cdr3_nt: TGTGCCAGCAGTTTAGGGACTAGCGCAACCTACGAGCAGTACTTC

v_call: TRBV27
cdr3_length: 21
clone_size: .
d_call: .
j_call: TRBJ1-4
cdr3_aa: CASSESSNRDIGRTTNEKLFF
cdr3_nt: TGTGCCAGCAGCGAAAGCTCTAACCGGGACATCGGTCGCACAACTAATGAAAAACTGTTTTTT

v_call: TRBV11-2
cdr3_length: 15
clone_size: few
d_call: TRBD2
j_call: TRBJ2-3
cdr3_aa: CASSRGVGDPDTQYF
cdr3_nt: TGTGCCAGCAGCCGGGGGGTAGGGGACCCAGATACGCAGTATTTT

v_call: TRBV28
cdr3_length: 16
clone_size: .
d_call: TRBD2
j_call: TRBJ2-1
cdr3_aa: CASSSGSGRPHNEQFF
cdr3_nt: TGTGCCAGCAGTTCAGGTAGCGGGAGGCCCCACAATGAGCAGTTCTTC

v_call: TRBV28
cdr3_length: 15
clone_size: few
d_call: TRBD2
j_call: TRBJ2-1
cdr3_aa: CASILSGRAYNEQFF
cdr3_nt: TGTGCCAGCATTCTTAGCGGGAGGGCCTACAATGAGCAGTTCTTC

v_call: TRBV24-1
cdr3_length: 15
clone_size: few
d_call: TRBD2
j_call: TRBJ2-1
cdr3_aa: CATSEPLADYNEQFF
cdr3_nt: TGTGCCACCAGTGAGCCCCTAGCGGACTACAATGAGCAGTTCTTC

v_call: TRBV7-6
cdr3_length: 13
clone_size: .
d_call: .
j_call: TRBJ1-1
cdr3_aa: CASSLVKYTEAFF
cdr3_nt: TGTGCCAGCAGCTTAGTTAAGTACACTGAAGCTTTCTTT

v_call: TRBV29-1
cdr3_length: 13
clone_size: many
d_call: .
j_call: TRBJ2-3
cdr3_aa: CSGKHSGTDTQYF
cdr3_nt: TGCAGCGGGAAACATAGTGGGACAGATACGCAGTATTTT

v_call: TRBV29-1
cdr3_length: 15
clone_size: many
d_call: TRBD2
j_call: TRBJ2-1
cdr3_aa: CSVEDPSGSVNEQFF
cdr3_nt: TGCAGCGTTGAAGATCCTAGCGGGAGTGTAAATGAGCAGTTCTTC

v_call: TRBV12-3/TRBV12-4
cdr3_length: 16
clone_size: many
d_call: TRBD2
j_call: TRBJ2-1
cdr3_aa: CASRPMTSGAYNEQFF
cdr3_nt: TGTGCCAGCAGACCCATGACTAGCGGAGCGTACAATGAGCAGTTCTTC

v_call: TRBV18
cdr3_length: 15
clone_size: many
d_call: .
j_call: TRBJ2-1
cdr3_aa: CASSPGGPPRDEQFF
cdr3_nt: TGTGCCAGCTCACCAGGGGGTCCGCCGCGCGATGAGCAGTTCTTC

v_call: TRBV29-1
cdr3_length: 18
clone_size: many
d_call: .
j_call: TRBJ1-2
cdr3_aa: CSVDLRTPGPATNYGYTF
cdr3_nt: TGCAGCGTGGACCTGCGTACACCGGGACCCGCAACTAACTATGGCTACACCTTC

v_call: TRBV6-2/TRBV6-3
cdr3_length: 13
clone_size: few
d_call: .
j_call: TRBJ1-5
cdr3_aa: CASSELDNQPQHF
cdr3_nt: TGTGCCAGCAGTGAATTAGACAACCAGCCCCAGCATTTT

v_call: TRBV3-1
cdr3_length: 14
clone_size: many
d_call: .
j_call: TRBJ2-7
cdr3_aa: CASSRDLHAYEQYF
cdr3_nt: TGTGCCAGCAGCCGGGACTTACACGCCTACGAGCAGTACTTC

v_call: TRBV30
cdr3_length: 13
clone_size: many
d_call: .
j_call: TRBJ2-7
cdr3_aa: CAWSWTAGYEQYF
cdr3_nt: TGTGCCTGGAGTTGGACGGCTGGATACGAGCAGTACTTC

v_call: TRBV7-2
cdr3_length: 14
clone_size: many
d_call: .
j_call: TRBJ2-2
cdr3_aa: CASSLEAGTGELFF
cdr3_nt: TGTGCCAGCAGCTTAGAGGCGGGGACCGGGGAGCTGTTTTTT

v_call: TRBV12-3/TRBV12-4
cdr3_length: 15
clone_size: .
d_call: .
j_call: TRBJ2-1
cdr3_aa: CASSFLGGGDNEQFF
cdr3_nt: TGTGCCAGCAGTTTCCTGGGAGGAGGGGACAATGAGCAGTTCTTC

v_call: TRBV20-1
cdr3_length: 13
clone_size: many
d_call: .
j_call: TRBJ1-1
cdr3_aa: CSATGTKNTEAFF
cdr3_nt: TGCAGTGCTACCGGGACAAAGAACACTGAAGCTTTCTTT

v_call: TRBV6-1
cdr3_length: 12
clone_size: .
d_call: TRBD1
j_call: TRBJ1-4
cdr3_aa: CASSSGQAKLFF
cdr3_nt: TGTGCCAGCTCTTCGGGACAGGCAAAACTGTTTTTT

v_call: TRBV5-1
cdr3_length: 18
clone_size: .
d_call: .
j_call: TRBJ2-1
cdr3_aa: CASSFYICSAPQNNEQFF
cdr3_nt: .

v_call: TRBV20-1
cdr3_length: 13
clone_size: .
d_call: TRBD1
j_call: TRBJ1-2
cdr3_aa: CSARTGTGLGYTF
cdr3_nt: TGCAGTGCTAGAACCGGGACAGGGTTGGGCTACACCTTC

v_call: TRBV5-4
cdr3_length: 14
clone_size: .
d_call: .
j_call: TRBJ2-4
cdr3_aa: CASSFRGMENIQYF
cdr3_nt: TGTGCCAGCAGCTTTCGAGGGATGGAAAACATTCAGTACTTC

v_call: TRBV30
cdr3_length: 13
clone_size: .
d_call: .
j_call: TRBJ1-5
cdr3_aa: CAWSYSSNQPQHF
cdr3_nt: TGTGCCTGGAGTTACAGTAGCAATCAGCCCCAGCATTTT

v_call: TRBV7-6
cdr3_length: 15
clone_size: few
d_call: TRBD2
j_call: TRBJ2-1
cdr3_aa: CASRNPTSGRNEQFF
cdr3_nt: TGTGCCAGCAGAAATCCGACTAGCGGGAGAAATGAGCAGTTCTTC

v_call: TRBV12-3/TRBV12-4
cdr3_length: 11
clone_size: many
d_call: .
j_call: TRBJ2-7
cdr3_aa: CASSPRVEQYF
cdr3_nt: TGTGCCAGCAGCCCCAGGGTCGAGCAGTACTTC

v_call: TRBV6-5
cdr3_length: 14
clone_size: many
d_call: TRBD2
j_call: TRBJ2-1
cdr3_aa: CASSYLGGDNEQFF
cdr3_nt: TGTGCCAGCAGTTACCTGGGAGGGGACAATGAGCAGTTCTTC

v_call: TRBV10-1
cdr3_length: 19
clone_size: .
d_call: .
j_call: TRBJ2-7
cdr3_aa: CASTRQGSASGILPVEQYF
cdr3_nt: TGCGCCAGCACTCGACAGGGTTCGGCAAGCGGGATCCTACCCGTCGAGCAGTACTTC

v_call: TRBV18
cdr3_length: 13
clone_size: many
d_call: .
j_call: TRBJ2-5
cdr3_aa: CASSQGVQETQYF
cdr3_nt: TGTGCCAGCTCACAAGGGGTCCAAGAGACCCAGTACTTC

v_call: TRBV12-3/TRBV12-4
cdr3_length: 13
clone_size: many
d_call: .
j_call: TRBJ1-1
cdr3_aa: CASSVVGHTEAFF
cdr3_nt: TGTGCCAGCAGTGTGGTGGGTCACACTGAAGCTTTCTTT

v_call: TRBV2
cdr3_length: 17
clone_size: many
d_call: TRBD2
j_call: TRBJ2-2
cdr3_aa: CASSEIGGGRGTGELFF
cdr3_nt: TGTGCCAGCAGTGAAATAGGTGGCGGGAGAGGGACCGGGGAGCTGTTTTTT

v_call: TRBV7-9
cdr3_length: 14
clone_size: few
d_call: TRBD1
j_call: TRBJ1-2
cdr3_aa: CASSSGQGLLGYTF
cdr3_nt: TGTGCCAGCAGCTCGGGACAGGGCCTCCTTGGCTACACCTTC

v_call: TRBV2
cdr3_length: 14
clone_size: .
d_call: .
j_call: TRBJ2-1
cdr3_aa: CASRGTGTHNEQFF
cdr3_nt: TGTGCCAGCAGGGGAACAGGGACCCACAATGAGCAGTTCTTC

v_call: TRBV5-1
cdr3_length: 15
clone_size: .
d_call: .
j_call: TRBJ2-1
cdr3_aa: CASTNGGSSYNEQFF
cdr3_nt: TGCGCCAGCACCAATGGGGGGAGCTCCTACAATGAGCAGTTCTTC

v_call: TRBV5-1
cdr3_length: 16
clone_size: many
d_call: TRBD2
j_call: TRBJ2-3
cdr3_aa: CASSGSGRVSGDTQYF
cdr3_nt: TGCGCCAGCAGCGGTAGCGGGAGAGTTAGTGGGGATACGCAGTATTTT

v_call: TRBV6-1
cdr3_length: 15
clone_size: few
d_call: .
j_call: TRBJ2-7
cdr3_aa: CASSGLSGTAIEQYF
cdr3_nt: TGTGCCAGCAGTGGACTCTCCGGGACGGCTATCGAGCAGTACTTC

v_call: TRBV2
cdr3_length: 15
clone_size: many
d_call: TRBD2
j_call: TRBJ2-7
cdr3_aa: CASREGTSGRYEQYF
cdr3_nt: TGTGCCAGCAGAGAAGGGACTAGCGGGAGGTACGAGCAGTACTTC

v_call: TRBV6-1
cdr3_length: 11
clone_size: .
d_call: .
j_call: TRBJ2-5
cdr3_aa: CASRVQETQYF
cdr3_nt: TGTGCCAGCAGGGTCCAAGAGACCCAGTACTTC

v_call: TRBV5-1
cdr3_length: 15
clone_size: once
d_call: TRBD1
j_call: TRBJ2-1
cdr3_aa: CASGPRDRVSAEQFF
cdr3_nt: TGCGCCAGCGGCCCCCGGGACAGGGTTTCCGCTGAGCAGTTCTTC

v_call: TRBV24-1
cdr3_length: 13
clone_size: .
d_call: .
j_call: TRBJ1-1
cdr3_aa: CATMGLGGTEAFF
cdr3_nt: TGTGCCACCATGGGCCTCGGAGGGACTGAAGCTTTCTTT

v_call: TRBV5-6
cdr3_length: 14
clone_size: few
d_call: .
j_call: TRBJ2-1
cdr3_aa: CASSPGLGFGEQFF
cdr3_nt: TGTGCCAGCAGCCCGGGATTGGGGTTTGGAGAGCAGTTCTTC

v_call: TRBV3-1
cdr3_length: 13
clone_size: few
d_call: .
j_call: TRBJ2-3
cdr3_aa: CASSHFGTDTQYF
cdr3_nt: TGTGCCAGCAGCCACTTCGGCACAGATACGCAGTATTTT

v_call: TRBV30
cdr3_length: 12
clone_size: many
d_call: .
j_call: TRBJ1-5
cdr3_aa: CAWRVGPGAQHF
cdr3_nt: TGTGCCTGGAGGGTGGGTCCAGGGGCCCAGCATTTT

v_call: TRBV20-1
cdr3_length: 14
clone_size: few
d_call: TRBD2
j_call: TRBJ2-7
cdr3_aa: CSLRELAGDYEQYF
cdr3_nt: TGCAGTCTACGAGAACTAGCGGGGGACTACGAGCAGTACTTC